The present entry profiles one T cell receptor (beta chain) with its context. Its antigen specificity is not known. One base away there is no much larger clone; base qualities are not given. This record belongs to a study of shared clonotypes between healthy human individuals (dated by TCRdb to about 2020). For the study in its entirety: The cohort included a few men and a couple of women between 18 and 49 years of age. For each donor, CD4 naive and CD4 memory were each run on three plates, CD8 naive on two plates, and CD8 memory on one plate. Each donor's leukapheresis produced roughly between roughly 0.85 and 9.5 billion PBMCs. To estimate repertoire size and how much clonotype sharing occurs between individuals, the study deeply sequenced the blood TCR repertoires of a handful of healthy adults. To increase sequencing depth and limit assay-specific biases, TCR repertoire library preparation and sequencing were carried out by different laboratories using diverse techniques. The research as a whole found: Because the study included a small number of donors, the genetic and exposure-history diversity represented was limited. Sharing across a handful of donors was observed for approximately 4.6% of naive CD4, over 3% of naive CD8, about 2.5% of memory CD4, and around 0.4% of memory CD8 clonotypes. Rarefaction of sorted-subset datasets indicated incomplete sequencing despite the large sequencing depth. Pairwise subsampling indicated that sequencing depth was expected to affect the degree of clonotype sharing among donors. Naive subsets generally had larger estimated clonotype richness than memory subsets. Sampling was restricted to blood, and TCR repertoires in tissue are likely to differ from TCR repertoires in blood. Higher generation probabilities were observed for clonotypes shared by all four sorted-subset donors than for non-shared clonotypes.

Using the deep immunoSEQ assay, multiplex PCR amplified TCR CDR3 regions from genomic DNA. Extracted genomic DNA from each cell subset was distributed evenly across all wells of several immunoSEQ 96-well plates, and each plate was treated as a replicate. For sorted subsets, approximately 210 ng genomic DNA, equal to about 30,000 T cell genomes, was loaded into each replicate PCR. Purified libraries were measured with a Qubit 3.0 fluorometer, size-checked on a Bioanalyzer 2100, and measured again with the KAPA Library Quantification kit. Every immunoSEQ 96-well plate was sequenced on a dedicated single-read 150-cycle Illumina NextSeq 550 flow cell. In the original analysis: Because only junctional sequences without quality scores were contained in the immunoSEQ output, filtering matching that applied to full-length reads could not be performed. Sequences were annotated with PyIR, a Python wrapper for IgBLAST v1.9, using IMGT germline references to assign V/J genes and CDR3. Reads were removed for weak V/J assignments (E-value above 1e-6), missing CDR3, stop codons, out-of-frame junctions, or ambiguous translated residues. V3J clonotypes were defined as sequences sharing an identical inferred V gene, J gene, and CDR3 amino acid sequence. The percentage overlap between two repertoires was calculated by dividing the number of shared unique clonotypes by the size of the smaller repertoire. RTK rarefaction, the Chao1 estimator, and Recon v2.1 estimates of unobserved clonotypes were used to assess repertoire richness. OLGA was used to compute generation probabilities for all TCRbeta clonotypes that the gDNA method yielded from several donors. Not all clones reach the TCRdb copy of this immuneACCESS table, which keeps in-frame sequences only. Checked studies attribute under half of the gap to unresolved V genes and leave the rest unexplained. V and J calls and clone size are copied from that table; D and trimming were computed from the DNA. The sample has some 1.4 million clones on record, roughly 96% of them singletons. The ten largest clones take up 1% to 1.5% of the sample.

The donors were healthy, HIV-negative adults who had no recently reported acute infections or vaccinations. Every donor was a Caucasian adult living in Nashville, Tennessee, USA. CD4+ T cells were enriched by magnetic negative selection; naive cells were then positively selected on CD45RA, and the negative fraction formed the memory subset. Blood was obtained by leukapheresis, after which PBMCs were separated by Ficoll-Histopaque density gradient centrifugation and cryopreserved in liquid nitrogen vapor phase. Analytical flow cytometry was used to check the purity and quantity of every magnetically sorted T cell population. Each sorted fraction had its genomic DNA isolated and then quantified by UV absorbance on a Nanodrop 2000c. The sample taken for sequencing was naive CD4+ T cells sorted from blood. Explained via the paper, the cell subset or site label denotes: CD45RA+ positively selected. The sequence was collected from a man in his thirties or forties in good health.

This receptor carries the CDR3 CASSMASGANVLTF. In nucleotides, the sequence is TGTGCCAGCAGTATGGCCTCTGGGGCCAACGTCCTGACTTTC. The chain is encoded by TRBV27 joined to TRBJ2-6; the D gene lacks a confident call. V loses 5 bases, J loses 0 bases, and the germline ends lie 5 bases apart. From cysteine to phenylalanine, the CDR3 is 14 amino acids long. The sequence is cut down to CDR3 DNA, 42 bases in frame from base 1. The germline V gene (reference sequence) gives CDR1 as MNHEY and CDR2 as SMNVEV. Supplemented by the reference TRBV27 and TRBJ2-6 proteins around the CDR3, the complete variable domain is EAQVTQNPRYLITVTGKKLTVTCSQNMNHEYMSWYRQDPGLGLRQIYYSMNVEVTDKGDVPEGYKVSRKEKRNFPLILESPSPNQTSLYFCASSMASGANVLTFGAGSRLTVL.